This is a list of T cell receptor beta chains from one sample in a study of blood T cell repertoires in COVID-19. Generated by immunoSEQ multiplex PCR, the TCRdb table keeps only in-frame clones and is missing some. The sample has roughly 300,000 clones, around 86% seen once; the top ten hold roughly 4.2%. The material sequenced was PBMCs or T cells enriched from blood (not recorded which). The receptor source for this set is a woman in her forties with acute COVID-19. Each CDR3 is given with its conserved first and last residue. D genes are given only for firm matches. Expanded clones get a size class; other rows say once, few or many, or leave the size out.

v_call,d_call,clone_size,j_call,cdr3_aa,cdr3_nt
TRBV18,NA,NA,TRBJ2-7,CASSSFDGSYEQYF,TGTGCCAGCTCATCGTTCGATGGTAGCTACGAGCAGTACTTC
TRBV7-2,NA,NA,TRBJ2-5,CASSLARAEETQYF,TGTGCCAGCAGCCTAGCGAGGGCAGAAGAGACCCAGTACTTC
TRBV6-4,TRBD2,NA,TRBJ2-1,CASSEGGRAWNEQFF,TGTGCCAGCAGTGAAGGCGGGAGGGCTTGGAATGAGCAGTTCTTC
TRBV18,TRBD1,NA,TRBJ1-3,CASSPFPGGTGGSAGNTIYF,TGTGCCAGCTCACCTTTTCCCGGGGGGACAGGGGGATCGGCTGGAAACACCATATATTTT
TRBV28,NA,NA,TRBJ2-2,CASSLRTENTGELFF,TGTGCCAGCAGTTTACGGACAGAGAACACCGGGGAGCTGTTTTTT
TRBV5-1,NA,NA,TRBJ1-4,CASSQGGGDEKLFF,TGCGCCAGCAGCCAGGGAGGTGGGGATGAAAAACTGTTTTTT
TRBV9,NA,NA,TRBJ2-5,CASSPRFTQETQYF,TGTGCCAGCAGCCCGCGGTTTACCCAAGAGACCCAGTACTTC
TRBV4-3,NA,once,TRBJ1-2,CASSQSWGEGYTF,TGCGCCAGCAGCCAATCCTGGGGAGAAGGCTACACCTTC
TRBV7-2,NA,NA,TRBJ1-1,CASSLRGLNTEAFF,TGTGCCAGCAGCTTAAGGGGGTTGAACACTGAAGCTTTCTTT
TRBV4-3,NA,NA,TRBJ2-4,CASSQHAGTAWGEAKNIQYF,TGCGCCAGCAGCCAACATGCCGGGACGGCCTGGGGGGAAGCCAAAAACATTCAGTACTTC
TRBV18,TRBD1,NA,TRBJ1-4,CASSLRDSNEKLFF,TGTGCCAGCTCACTCAGGGACAGTAATGAAAAACTGTTTTTT
TRBV4-2,TRBD1,NA,TRBJ1-6,CASSQEQPGTENNSPLHF,TGTGCCAGCAGCCAAGAACAACCGGGGACAGAGAATAATTCACCCCTCCACTTT
TRBV7-2,TRBD1,NA,TRBJ2-5,CASSLAGGQGAAQYF,TGTGCCAGCAGCTTAGCAGGTGGACAGGGGGCGGCCCAGTACTTC
TRBV4-3,TRBD1,NA,TRBJ1-1,CASSQELGGDSREAFF,TGCGCCAGCAGCCAAGAGCTTGGTGGGGACAGCCGTGAAGCTTTCTTT
TRBV5-1,NA,NA,TRBJ2-3,CASSSPGSGDTQYF,TGCGCCAGCAGTTCGCCAGGGTCCGGAGATACGCAGTATTTT
TRBV15,TRBD1,NA,TRBJ1-5,CATSRWTGSNQPQHF,TGTGCCACCAGCAGGTGGACAGGTAGCAATCAGCCCCAGCATTTT
TRBV11-3,NA,NA,TRBJ1-4,CASSLEEVGAGDEKLFF,TGTGCCAGCAGCTTAGAAGAGGTTGGGGCAGGAGATGAAAAACTGTTTTTT
TRBV5-4,NA,NA,TRBJ2-7,CASSLGAYEQYF,TGTGCCAGCAGCTTGGGCGCCTACGAGCAGTACTTC
TRBV7-8,NA,NA,TRBJ1-6,CASSFPHGELASPLHF,TGTGCCAGCAGCTTCCCGCACGGGGAATTGGCTTCACCCCTCCACTTT
TRBV5-1,NA,few,TRBJ1-2,CASSIGGRNYGYTF,TGCGCCAGCAGCATCGGGGGGAGGAACTATGGCTACACCTTC
TRBV21-1,NA,NA,TRBJ2-3,CASSTSVTGGRVGTDTQYF,TGTGCCAGCAGCACGAGCGTGACAGGGGGAAGGGTGGGCACAGATACGCAGTATTTT
TRBV28,NA,NA,TRBJ1-1,CASSPNPGGVNTEAFF,TGTGCCAGCAGTCCAAACCCTGGGGGGGTGAACACTGAAGCTTTCTTT
TRBV18,NA,NA,TRBJ2-7,CASSPRVPGVSYEQYF,TGTGCCAGCTCACCAAGGGTGCCCGGGGTCTCCTACGAGCAGTACTTC
TRBV27,TRBD1,NA,TRBJ2-7,CASSSPGQGNYEQYF,TGTGCCAGCAGTTCTCCGGGACAGGGGAACTACGAGCAGTACTTC
TRBV6-5,TRBD1,NA,TRBJ1-6,CASTTGDNSPLHF,TGTGCCAGCACTACAGGGGATAATTCACCCCTCCACTTT
TRBV28,NA,NA,TRBJ1-1,CASSGGGTEAFF,TGTGCCAGCAGTGGGGGAGGAACTGAAGCTTTCTTT
TRBV13,TRBD2,few,TRBJ2-1,CASSSTKAGLPSYNEQFF,TGTGCCAGCAGCTCGACCAAAGCGGGGCTTCCCTCCTACAATGAGCAGTTCTTC
TRBV27,TRBD1,NA,TRBJ2-7,CASSSRDRGVLGTYEQYF,TGTGCCAGCAGTAGCCGGGACAGGGGGGTACTAGGCACCTACGAGCAGTACTTC
TRBV2,NA,NA,TRBJ2-3,CASLLQGPLSQYF,TGTGCCAGCCTGCTTCAGGGGCCCCTTTCGCAGTATTTT
TRBV28,TRBD1,NA,TRBJ2-7,CASRPPGTGAYEQYF,TGTGCCAGCAGACCCCCCGGGACAGGGGCCTACGAGCAGTACTTC
TRBV10-2,TRBD1,few,TRBJ1-4,CASSPSFGGGQDNEKLFF,TGCGCCAGCAGCCCAAGCTTTGGAGGGGGACAGGATAATGAAAAACTGTTTTTT
TRBV7-2,TRBD1,once,TRBJ2-7,CASSLGTGGGTYEQYF,TGTGCCAGCAGCTTAGGAACAGGGGGCGGGACCTACGAGCAGTACTTC
TRBV10-3,NA,NA,TRBJ2-7,CAISDVEEQYF,TGTGCCATCAGTGATGTGGAGGAGCAGTACTTC
TRBV2,NA,NA,TRBJ2-7,CASSEIVTGGDF,TGTGCCAGCAGTGAAATAGTAACCGGAGGTGACTTC
TRBV10-3,NA,once,TRBJ2-1,CARFAGTNNEQFF,TGTGCCAGATTCGCCGGGACAAACAATGAGCAGTTCTTC
TRBV7-9,TRBD1,NA,TRBJ2-2,CATIRGQGNTGELFF,TGTGCCACCATTCGTGGACAGGGCAACACCGGGGAGCTGTTTTTT